Below are 16 T cell receptor beta chains sequenced from a single sample in a study of tumor and adjacent non-tumor tissue in lung cancer. The library came from three nested PCR rounds adapted from ARM-PCR protocols. TCRdb itself ran the multiplex PCR reads through MiXCR, one entry per CDR3 protein. In the table there are roughly 74,000 distinct CDR3 sequences, around 76% of which are singletons. This sample's RNA came from whole unsorted tissue. This non-tumor lung sample came from over 3 cm beyond the tumor edge. Sequencing was done on a sample of distant non-tumor lung tissue. The source of these receptors is a man in his 70s with non-small cell lung cancer.

With regard to this clonotype: A read error may produce the germline difference seen at one junction end. The chain joins TRBV4-1 to TRBJ2-4; a weak D match, TRBD2 (5 bases). The CDR3 is made up of 17 amino acids. Germline-derived CDR1 and CDR2 are MGHRA and YSYEKL. The CDR3 DNA is TGCGCCAGCAACCAAGAGGCGCGCGAGGGTGAAGGAAACATTCAGTACTTC. Translation gives CASNQEAREGEGNIQYF.

The rearrangement links TRBV6-2 or TRBV6-3 to TRBJ2-4; no reliable D call. V was cut by 8 bases and J by 5 bases, with 16 bases left in between. CDR1 and CDR2 (germline): MNHEY, SVGEGT. This CDR3 is built from 14 residues. CDR3 region: CASGPVTEENIQYF. In DNA, the CDR3 is TGTGCCAGCGGACCGGTCACTGAGGAAAACATTCAGTACTTC.

This clonotype was observed a single time. It may be a read error: a sequence one base away is much more abundant. The chain combines TRBV6-5 with TRBJ1-5, with a weak D call TRBD1 (5 bases). This CDR3 contains 15 residues. Trimming left V 6 bases short and J 3 bases short, with 15 bases between. Germline V gives CDR1 MNHEY, CDR2 SVGAGI. DNA for the CDR3: TGTGCCAGCAGGGAGGGAGGGACGGACAATCAGCCCCAGCATTTT. It is translated as CASREGGTDNQPQHF.

In regard to this clonotype: This CDR3 is missing its conserved last phenylalanine or tryptophan, likely due to a read error. The DNA is left out, because the CDR3 cannot be placed on it with certainty; the CDR3 is given as TCRdb lists it. V is TRBV5-4 and J is TRBJ1-2; the D segment call TRBD1 is taken from the table without a DNA check. Both ends counted, the CDR3 spans 14 residues. Germline CDR1 and CDR2: SGHNT and YYREEE (reference sequence). CDR3: CTSTLSSGYNGNTI.

This rearrangement joins TRBV11-1 to TRBJ2-7; D is uncertain. The V gene's germline CDR1 is SGHAT and CDR2 FQDESV (reference sequence). Trimming left V 3 bases short and J 10 bases short, with 16 bases between. The length of the CDR3 is 13 residues. CDR3 bases: TGTGCCAGCAGCTTGTTTCGTGGATATGAACAGTACTTC. This gives the protein CASSLFRGYEQYF.

Remarks on this clonotype: A read error may account for a junction end that differs from germline. This chain links TRBV25-1 with TRBJ2-5; D gene ambiguous. The CDR3 has 15 residues. Germline V lookup: CDR1 MGHDK, CDR2 SYGVNS. CDR3 coding DNA: TGTGCCAACAGTGAACCAAGGCAGCCTCAAGATACCCAGTACTTC. The encoded protein is CANSEPRQPQDTQYF. Variable domain in full (rest from reference TRBV25-1 and TRBJ2-5): EADIYQTPRYLVIGTGKKITLECSQTMGHDKMYWYQQDPGMELHLIHYSYGVNSTEKGDLSSESTVSRIRTEHFPLTLESARPSHTSQYLCANSEPRQPQDTQYFGPGTRLLVL.

On this clonotype: The junction departs from germline at one end; a sequencing error may be responsible. The chain has TRBV5-6 and TRBJ2-5; a weak D match, TRBD1 (5 bases). The CDR3 is 16 amino acids. CDR1 and CDR2 (germline): SGHDT, YYEEEE. CDR3: CVSSRSITDRIGTQYF. The CDR3, as DNA: TGTGTCAGCAGCCGTTCCATTACCGACAGAATAGGGACCCAGTACTTC.

The table lists this clonotype with a count of one. The genes are TRBV12-3 or TRBV12-4 and TRBJ1-2, with D possibly TRBD1 on 6 matching bases. This CDR3 contains 16 residues. Trimming shortened V by 2 bases and J by 3 bases, and 16 bases separated the two germline ends. CDR3 in amino acids: CASSLQRTDWYYGYTF. Here the CDR3 DNA reads TGTGCCAGCAGTTTACAAAGGACAGATTGGTACTATGGCTACACCTTC.

This chain connects TRBV12-3 or TRBV12-4 to TRBJ1-2, with D maybe TRBD1 (5 bases). The CDR3 is made up of 14 amino acids. V shed 7 bases and J shed 3 bases, with 15 bases lying between them. The CDR3 sequence: CASNQWGTYYGYTF. The CDR3 DNA sequence: TGTGCCAGCAACCAATGGGGCACATACTATGGCTACACCTTC.

The chain uses TRBV12-5 and TRBJ1-5, with D uncertain. The germline V gene has CDR1 LGHNT and CDR2 FRNRAP. V lost 6 bases and J lost 3, with 12 bases in between. The CDR3 is made up of 14 amino acids. CDR3 in DNA: TGTGCTAGTGGCCTTACCACTGACAATCAGCCCCAGCATTTT. Its protein is CASGLTTDNQPQHF.

Note on this clonotype: Here the CDR3 omits its conserved ending phenylalanine or tryptophan, so a read error is the likely source. The chain uses TRBV6-6 and TRBJ1-3, with unresolved D. The CDR3 totals 17 residues. Germline V lookup: CDR1 MNHNY, CDR2 SVGAGI (reference sequence). The CDR3 coding sequence is TGTACCAGCAGTTACTCGATGGGGTCCCTCTCTGGAAACACCATATATCTT. Translating gives CTSSYSMGSLSGNTIYL.

The count of this clonotype is one. A read error may produce the germline difference seen at one junction end. This chain connects TRBV11-2 to TRBJ2-1; D may be TRBD2 (5 bases). Looked up from germline, CDR1 is SGHAT and CDR2 is FQNNGV. This CDR3 is 14 amino acids long. The chain's CDR3 is CASRERARAWEQFF. The CDR3 DNA is TGTGCCAGCAGGGAAAGGGCCAGAGCCTGGGAGCAGTTCTTT.

As for this clonotype: The junction departs from the called germline gene at one end, perhaps through a read error. V usage is TRBV10-3 and J usage is TRBJ2-7, with a possible D match to TRBD2 (6 bases). Germline CDR1 is ENHRY and CDR2 is SYGVKD. The CDR3 is 14 amino acids. The CDR3, as DNA: TGTGCCATCATTGAGAAGATGGGAGGTTACGAGCAGTACTTC. Amino acids: CAIIEKMGGYEQYF.

Regarding this clonotype: A much larger clone differs by one base, so this may be a read error. The rearrangement joins TRBV7-9 to TRBJ2-7; D tentatively fits TRBD1 or TRBD2 (6 bases each). The CDR3 loop spans 14 amino acids. CDR1 and CDR2 (germline): SEHNR, FQNEAQ (reference sequence). Written as DNA, the CDR3 is TGTACCAGCAGCTTTGAGGGGGGCAACTACGAGCAGTACTTC. Its translation: CTSSFEGGNYEQYF.

This clonotype was seen more than once but under ten times. The chain combines TRBV11-2 with TRBJ2-7; tentatively, D is TRBD1 (6 bases). Germline V gene lookup returns CDR1 SGHAT and CDR2 FQNNGV. V lost 0 bases and J 13 bases, leaving 22 bases between the germline ends. The CDR3 is 15 residues long. CDR3 sequence (DNA): TGTGCCAGCAGCTTAGATCAGGGGAACCCCTACGAACAATACTTC. Translation gives CASSLDQGNPYEQYF.

The rearrangement links TRBV20-1 to TRBJ2-3; D gene uncertain. This CDR3 comprises 14 residues. In germline, CDR1 is DFQATT, CDR2 SNEGSKA (reference sequence). V was trimmed by 1 base and J by 2 bases, leaving 10 bases between them. The CDR3 is CSARVNTNTDTQYF. CDR3 nucleotide sequence: TGCAGTGCTAGAGTCAACACCAACACAGATACGCAGTATTTT.